Here is one T cell receptor beta chain with its context. Antigen specificity is unknown. V was pared by 6 bases and J by 7 bases, with 4 bases of the junction left unmatched. Per the germline V gene, CDR1 is MDHEN and CDR2 is SYDVKM. The CDR3 runs to 13 residues. This sample is drawn from a study of PD-1 blockade in classical Hodgkin lymphoma. Findings of the study overall: The causes of the repertoire differences, possibly disease activity or prior therapy, remain undefined.

Time point: cycle 4 day 1 (C4D1), after five to seven weeks of nivolumab. Relapses following autologous stem cell transplantation were seen in all patients, with brentuximab vedotin exposure varying. Best responses fell into complete response, partial response or progressive disease. The protocol was immunoSEQ multiplex PCR, while the TCRdb copy is restricted to in-frame clones and leaves out a portion. The top ten clones hold roughly 30% of a sample with roughly 25,000 clones, around three quarters of them seen once. This chain joins TRBV28 and TRBJ2-4; TRBD2 matches at 9 bases. The origin of this receptor is a human donor with classical Hodgkin lymphoma. This sample comprised peripheral blood mononuclear cells (PBMCs), obtained before the fourth cycle of nivolumab. The CDR3 region is CASRGTSLNIQYF. Here the CDR3 DNA reads TGTGCCAGCAGGGGGACTAGCTTGAACATTCAGTACTTC. Full variable domain (rest looked up from reference TRBV28 and TRBJ2-4): DVKVTQSSRYLVKRTGEKVFLECVQDMDHENMFWYRQDPGLGLRLIYFSYDVKMKEKGDIPEGYSVSREKKERFSLILESASTNQTSMYLCASRGTSLNIQYFGAGTRLSVL.